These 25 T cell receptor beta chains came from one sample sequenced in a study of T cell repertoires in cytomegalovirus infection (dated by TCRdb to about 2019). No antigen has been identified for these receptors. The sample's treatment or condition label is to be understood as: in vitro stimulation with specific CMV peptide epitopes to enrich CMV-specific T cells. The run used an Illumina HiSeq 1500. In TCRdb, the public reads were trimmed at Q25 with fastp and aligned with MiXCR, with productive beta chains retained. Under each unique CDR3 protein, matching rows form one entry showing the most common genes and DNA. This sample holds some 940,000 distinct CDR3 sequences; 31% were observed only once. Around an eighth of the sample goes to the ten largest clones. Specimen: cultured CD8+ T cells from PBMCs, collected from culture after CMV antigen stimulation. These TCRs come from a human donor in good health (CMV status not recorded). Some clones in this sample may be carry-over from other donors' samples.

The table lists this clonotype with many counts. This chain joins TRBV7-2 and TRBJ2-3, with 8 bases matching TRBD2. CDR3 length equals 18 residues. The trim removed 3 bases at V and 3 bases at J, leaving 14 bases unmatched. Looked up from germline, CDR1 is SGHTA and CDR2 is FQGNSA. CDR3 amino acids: CASSFRRFGLAKTDTQYF. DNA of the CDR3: TGTGCCAGCAGCTTTAGGCGGTTCGGACTAGCAAAAACAGATACGCAGTATTTT.

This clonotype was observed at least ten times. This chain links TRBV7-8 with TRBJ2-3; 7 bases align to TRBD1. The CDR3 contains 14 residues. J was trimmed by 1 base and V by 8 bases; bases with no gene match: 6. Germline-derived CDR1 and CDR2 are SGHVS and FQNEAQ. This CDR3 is CASYTGDGTDTQYF. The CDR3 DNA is TGTGCCAGCTACACAGGGGATGGCACAGATACGCAGTATTTT.

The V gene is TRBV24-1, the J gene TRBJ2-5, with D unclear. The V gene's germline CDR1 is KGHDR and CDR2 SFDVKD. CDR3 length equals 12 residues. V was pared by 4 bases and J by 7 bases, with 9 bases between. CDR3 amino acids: CATSDHQVTQYF. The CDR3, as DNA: TGTGCCACCAGTGACCACCAGGTGACCCAGTACTTC.

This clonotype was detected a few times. CDR3 coding DNA: TGTGCCAGCAGTGGAAGCGGAAACACCATATATTTT. Its protein is CASSGSGNTIYF. The J gene is TRBJ1-3, the V gene TRBV7-9; no definite D call. Trimming removed 6 bases at V and 4 bases at J, with 7 bases between. Germline V gene data show CDR1 as SEHNR and CDR2 as FQNEAQ (reference sequence). The CDR3 covers 12 residues.

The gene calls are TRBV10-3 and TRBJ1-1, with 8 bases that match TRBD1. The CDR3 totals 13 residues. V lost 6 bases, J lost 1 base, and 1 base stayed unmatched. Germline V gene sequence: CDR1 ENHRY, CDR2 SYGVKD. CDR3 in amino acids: CAIRTGANTEAFF. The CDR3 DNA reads TGTGCCATCAGGACAGGGGCGAACACTGAAGCTTTCTTT.

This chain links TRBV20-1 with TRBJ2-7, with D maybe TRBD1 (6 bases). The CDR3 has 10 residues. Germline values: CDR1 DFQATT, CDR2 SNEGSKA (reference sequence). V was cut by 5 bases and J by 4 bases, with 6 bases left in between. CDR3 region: CSAGQYEQYF. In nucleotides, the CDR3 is TGCAGTGCTGGACAGTACGAGCAGTACTTC.

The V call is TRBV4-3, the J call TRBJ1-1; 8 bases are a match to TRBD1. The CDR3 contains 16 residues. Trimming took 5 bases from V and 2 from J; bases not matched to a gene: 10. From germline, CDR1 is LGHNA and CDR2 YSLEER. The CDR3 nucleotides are TGCGCCAGCAGCACCCGACAGGGGTGGGAAAACACTGAAGCTTTCTTT. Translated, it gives CASSTRQGWENTEAFF.

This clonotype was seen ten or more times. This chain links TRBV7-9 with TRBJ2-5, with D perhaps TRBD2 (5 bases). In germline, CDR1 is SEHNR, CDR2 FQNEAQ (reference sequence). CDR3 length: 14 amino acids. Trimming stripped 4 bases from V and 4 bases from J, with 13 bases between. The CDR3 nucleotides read TGTGCCAGCAGCTCCAGCGGTGGGAGAGAGACCCAGTACTTC. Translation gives CASSSSGGRETQYF.

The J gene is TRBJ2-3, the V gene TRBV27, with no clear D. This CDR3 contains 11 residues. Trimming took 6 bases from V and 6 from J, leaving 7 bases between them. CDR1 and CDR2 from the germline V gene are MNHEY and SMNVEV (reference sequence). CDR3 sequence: CASRGWDTQYF. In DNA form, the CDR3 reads TGTGCCAGCAGAGGCTGGGATACGCAGTATTTT.

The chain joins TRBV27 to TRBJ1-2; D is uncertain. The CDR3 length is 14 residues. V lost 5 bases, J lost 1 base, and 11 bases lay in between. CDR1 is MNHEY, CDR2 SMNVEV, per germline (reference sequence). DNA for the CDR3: TGTGCCAGCAGTCCCCGGGAGATTAACTATGGCTACACCTTC. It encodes CASSPREINYGYTF.

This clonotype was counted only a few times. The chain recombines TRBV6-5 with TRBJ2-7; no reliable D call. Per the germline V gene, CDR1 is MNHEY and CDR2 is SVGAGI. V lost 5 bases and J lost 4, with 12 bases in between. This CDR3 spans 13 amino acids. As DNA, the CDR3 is TGTGCCAGCAGTCCCGCTGGAGTTTACGAGCAGTACGTC. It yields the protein CASSPAGVYEQYV.

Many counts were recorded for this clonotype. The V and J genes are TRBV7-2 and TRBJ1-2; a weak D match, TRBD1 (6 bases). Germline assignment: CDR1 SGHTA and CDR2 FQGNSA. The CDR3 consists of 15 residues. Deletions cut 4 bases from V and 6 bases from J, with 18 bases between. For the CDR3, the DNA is TGTGCCAGCAGCTCCCTCGTCGGACAGCTAAATGGCTACACCTTC. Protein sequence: CASSSLVGQLNGYTF. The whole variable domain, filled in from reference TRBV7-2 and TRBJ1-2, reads GAGVSQSPSNKVTEKGKDVELRCDPISGHTALYWYRQSLGQGLEFLIYFQGNSAPDKSGLPSDRFSAERTGGSVSTLTIQRTQQEDSAVYLCASSSLVGQLNGYTFGSGTRLTVV.

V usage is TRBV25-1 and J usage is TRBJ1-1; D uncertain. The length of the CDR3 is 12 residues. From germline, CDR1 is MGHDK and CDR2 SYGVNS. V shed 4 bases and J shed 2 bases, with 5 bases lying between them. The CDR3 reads CASSVSNTEAFF. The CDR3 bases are TGTGCCAGCAGTGTAAGCAACACTGAAGCTTTCTTT.

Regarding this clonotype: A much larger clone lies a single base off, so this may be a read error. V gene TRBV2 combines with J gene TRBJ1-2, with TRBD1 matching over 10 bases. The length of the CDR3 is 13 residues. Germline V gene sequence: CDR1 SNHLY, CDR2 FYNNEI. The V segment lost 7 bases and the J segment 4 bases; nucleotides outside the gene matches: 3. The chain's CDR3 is CASNRDRGYGYTF. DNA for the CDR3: TGTGCCAGCAACCGGGACAGGGGCTATGGCTACACCTTC.

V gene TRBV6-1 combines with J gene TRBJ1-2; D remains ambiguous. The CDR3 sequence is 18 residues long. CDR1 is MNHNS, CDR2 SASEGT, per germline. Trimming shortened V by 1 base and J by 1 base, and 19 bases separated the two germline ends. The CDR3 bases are TGTGCCAGCAGTGAAGGGTCTGGGTTTTATAGGATTAACTATGGCTACACCTTC. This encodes CASSEGSGFYRINYGYTF.

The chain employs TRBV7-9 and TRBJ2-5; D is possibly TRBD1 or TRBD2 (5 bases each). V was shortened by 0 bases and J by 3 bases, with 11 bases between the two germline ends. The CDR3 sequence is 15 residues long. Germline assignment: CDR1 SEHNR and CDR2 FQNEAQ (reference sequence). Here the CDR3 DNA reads TGTGCCAGCAGCTTAGCGAGAGGGGCGAAAGAGACCCAGTACTTC. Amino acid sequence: CASSLARGAKETQYF.

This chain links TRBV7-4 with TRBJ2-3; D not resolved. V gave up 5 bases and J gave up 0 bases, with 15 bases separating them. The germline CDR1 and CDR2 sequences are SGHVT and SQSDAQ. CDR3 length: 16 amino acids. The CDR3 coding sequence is TGTGCCAGCAGCCCCCGAGAAGGGTCTAGCACAGATACGCAGTATTTT. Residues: CASSPREGSSTDTQYF.

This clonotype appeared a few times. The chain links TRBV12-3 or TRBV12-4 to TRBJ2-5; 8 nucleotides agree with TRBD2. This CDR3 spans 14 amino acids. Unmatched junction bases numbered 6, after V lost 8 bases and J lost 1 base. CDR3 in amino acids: CASGRGGVQETQYF. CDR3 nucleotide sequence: TGTGCCAGCGGCCGGGGGGGGGTCCAAGAGACCCAGTACTTC.

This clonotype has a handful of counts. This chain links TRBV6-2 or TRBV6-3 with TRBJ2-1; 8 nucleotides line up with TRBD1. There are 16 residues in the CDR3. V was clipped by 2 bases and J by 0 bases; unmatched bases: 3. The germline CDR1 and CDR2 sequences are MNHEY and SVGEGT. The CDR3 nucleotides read TGTGCCAGCAGTTACGGGGACAGGAGCTCCTACAATGAGCAGTTCTTC. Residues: CASSYGDRSSYNEQFF.

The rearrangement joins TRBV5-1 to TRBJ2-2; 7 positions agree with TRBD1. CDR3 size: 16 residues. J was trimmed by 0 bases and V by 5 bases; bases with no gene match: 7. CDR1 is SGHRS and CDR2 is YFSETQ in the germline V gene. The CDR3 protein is CASSLTGFSNTGELFF. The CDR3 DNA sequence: TGCGCCAGCAGTTTGACAGGGTTCTCGAACACCGGGGAGCTGTTTTTT.

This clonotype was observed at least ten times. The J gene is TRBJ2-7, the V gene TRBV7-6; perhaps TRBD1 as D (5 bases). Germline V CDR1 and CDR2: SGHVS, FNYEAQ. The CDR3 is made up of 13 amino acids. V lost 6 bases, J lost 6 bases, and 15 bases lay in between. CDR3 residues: CASSSTVGSEQYV. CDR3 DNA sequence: TGTGCCAGCAGTTCGACAGTTGGAAGCGAGCAGTACGTC.

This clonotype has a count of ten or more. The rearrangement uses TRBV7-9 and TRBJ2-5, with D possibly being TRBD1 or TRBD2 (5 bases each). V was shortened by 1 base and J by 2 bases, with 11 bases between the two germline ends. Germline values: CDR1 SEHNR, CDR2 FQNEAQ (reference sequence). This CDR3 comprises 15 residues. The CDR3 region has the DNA TGTGCCAGCAGCTTAGGTCCGGGGACGCAAGAGACCCAGTACTTC. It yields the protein CASSLGPGTQETQYF.

The CDR3, as DNA: TGCGCCAGCAGCCATTTTAGCGGGGGGGCGGAGACCCAGTACTTC. Translation: CASSHFSGGAETQYF. This chain connects TRBV4-1 to TRBJ2-5, with TRBD2 identical over 11 bases. The CDR3 has 15 residues. The germline V gene has CDR1 MGHRA and CDR2 YSYEKL. Trimming removed 3 bases from V and 5 bases from J; junction bases left unmatched: 5.

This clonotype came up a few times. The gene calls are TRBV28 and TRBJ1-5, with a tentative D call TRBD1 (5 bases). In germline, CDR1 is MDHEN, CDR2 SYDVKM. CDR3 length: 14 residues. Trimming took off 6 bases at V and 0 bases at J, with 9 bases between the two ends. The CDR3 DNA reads TGTGCCAGCAGAATTCAGGGTAGCAATCAGCCCCAGCATTTT. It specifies CASRIQGSNQPQHF.

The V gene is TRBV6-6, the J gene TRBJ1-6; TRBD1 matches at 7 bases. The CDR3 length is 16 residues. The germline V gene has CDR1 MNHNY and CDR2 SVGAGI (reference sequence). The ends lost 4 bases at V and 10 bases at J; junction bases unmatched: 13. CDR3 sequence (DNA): TGTGCCAGCAGTTTGATCGAACAGGGGCTGGGGTCACCCCTCCACTTT. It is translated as CASSLIEQGLGSPLHF.